These 12 T cell receptor beta chains were all obtained from the same sample, sequenced in a study of regulatory and conventional T cells in RAG deficiency. Produced via immunoSEQ multiplex PCR; TCRdb's table is partial and in-frame only. The repertoire includes more than 35,000 clones, 75% to 90% of them detected once, and 0.51% sits in the top ten. The sorted conventional CD4+ T cells were CD25-low and CD127-high, with genomic DNA sequenced. These data are also associated with another study on regulatory T cells. That paper notes: Primers: 52 TRBV forward and 13 TRBJ reverse.

The specimen sequenced was CD4+ effector T cells sorted from blood. Receptors were obtained from a human donor in good health.

This clone was found once. One end of the junction fails to match germline, which may point to a read error. The rearrangement uses TRBV4-1 and TRBJ1-2; D not certain. This CDR3 spans 16 amino acids. CDR1 MGHRA and CDR2 YSYEKL come from the germline V gene. The CDR3, as DNA: TGTGCCAGCAGCCAAGGTGGAACACTCGCTAACTATGGCTACACCTTC. Encoded protein: CASSQGGTLANYGYTF.

V usage is TRBV4-2 and J usage is TRBJ2-1; 16 bases agree with TRBD2. V was clipped by 2 bases and J by 7 bases; unmatched bases: 8. Germline lookup yields CDR1 LGHNA and CDR2 YNFKEQ. CDR3 size: 18 residues. CDR3 nucleotides: TGTGCCAGCAGCCAACAGGGGACTAGCGGGAGGGCCTTAAATGAGCAGTTCTTC. Its translation is CASSQQGTSGRALNEQFF.

This chain links TRBV28 with TRBJ2-1; TRBD1 matches at 11 bases. From germline, CDR1 is MDHEN and CDR2 SYDVKM. The V gene end was trimmed by 5 bases and the J gene end by 10 bases; junction bases not matched to a gene: 7. CDR3 length: 14 amino acids. CDR3 coding DNA: TGTGCCAGCAGTCGAGGACAGGGGGCACGGGAGCAGTTCTTC. This encodes CASSRGQGAREQFF.

The CDR3 coding sequence is TGTGCCAGCAGGGAGGGGGCGGAAAAACTGTTTTTT. Its translation is CASREGAEKLFF. This chain connects TRBV2 to TRBJ1-4; 7 bases are a match to TRBD1. Germline CDR1 reads SNHLY; CDR2 reads FYNNEI. There are 12 residues in the CDR3. V lost 6 bases and J lost 8; bases outside the gene matches: 3.

This rearrangement joins TRBV6-5 to TRBJ1-6; D uncertain. Germline V lookup: CDR1 MNHEY, CDR2 SVGAGI. Trimming took off 5 bases at V and 5 bases at J, with 13 bases between the two ends. The CDR3 is 15 residues long. CDR3 sequence reads: CASSPGPLHNSPLHF. As DNA, the CDR3 is TGTGCCAGCAGTCCTGGACCGCTCCATAATTCACCCCTCCACTTT.

This chain connects TRBV7-9 to TRBJ2-1; D call uncertain. V was trimmed by 5 bases and J by 0 bases, leaving 14 bases between them. The germline gives CDR1 SEHNR, CDR2 FQNEAQ (reference sequence). CDR3 length equals 16 residues. The CDR3 region is CASSRRSVSSYNEQFF. Written as DNA, the CDR3 is TGTGCCAGCAGCCGCCGCTCCGTTAGCTCCTACAATGAGCAGTTCTTC.

CDR3: CASSLQEFSGNTIYF. CDR3 nucleotides: TGTGCCAGCAGCTTACAGGAGTTCTCTGGAAACACCATATATTTT. The gene calls are TRBV7-2 and TRBJ1-3; D ambiguous. Germline lookup yields CDR1 SGHTA and CDR2 FQGNSA. This CDR3 region has 15 residues. Trimming stripped 2 bases from V and 0 bases from J, with 8 bases between.

The rearrangement joins TRBV29-1 to TRBJ2-7; possibly TRBD1 or TRBD2 for D (5 bases each). The CDR3 is 12 residues long. Germline CDR1 reads SQVTM; CDR2 reads ANQGSEA. This CDR3 is CSGGDGEREQYF. The CDR3 nucleotides read TGCAGTGGTGGGGACGGAGAGAGGGAGCAGTACTTC.

The rearrangement links TRBV10-3 to TRBJ2-7; a possible D gene is TRBD1 (5 bases). There are 15 residues in the CDR3. Germline-derived CDR1 and CDR2 are ENHRY and SYGVKD. V dropped 3 bases and J dropped 7 bases, with 19 bases sitting between them. The CDR3 loop is CAISESETAIYEQYF. CDR3 nucleotides: TGTGCCATCAGTGAAAGTGAGACAGCGATTTATGAGCAGTACTTC.

This clone was detected once. The junction differs from germline at one of its ends, possibly a read error. This sequence joins TRBV2 and TRBJ1-2; D possibly corresponds to TRBD1 (5 bases). This CDR3 contains 12 residues. CDR1 and CDR2 (germline): SNHLY, FYNNEI. CDR3 bases: TGTGCCAGCAACGAGGGGAACTCTGGCTACACCTTC. This codes for CASNEGNSGYTF. Complete variable domain (other parts from reference TRBV2 and TRBJ1-2): EPEVTQTPSHQVTQMGQEVILRCVPISNHLYFYWYRQILGQKVEFLVSFYNNEISEKSEIFDDQFSVERPDGSNFTLKIRSTKLEDSAMYFCASNEGNSGYTFGSGTRLTVV.

V is TRBV4-2 and J is TRBJ2-3; TRBD2 aligns across 12 bases. CDR1 is LGHNA and CDR2 is YNFKEQ in the germline V gene. The CDR3 runs to 18 residues. J was trimmed by 10 bases and V by 0 bases; bases with no gene match: 14. In nucleotides, the CDR3 is TGTGCCAGCAGCCAAGATCGGACGGCTAGCGGGGGGGCAAGGGCGCAGTATTTT. Translated: CASSQDRTASGGARAQYF.

This sequence joins TRBV9 and TRBJ1-3; no clear D. Per the germline V gene, CDR1 is SGDLS and CDR2 is YYNGEE. V was trimmed by 3 bases and J by 0 bases, leaving 13 bases between them. The length of the CDR3 is 16 residues. CDR3: CASSERSTLSGNTIYF. CDR3 DNA sequence: TGTGCCAGCAGCGAGAGGTCCACCCTCTCTGGAAACACCATATATTTT.